This TCR beta chain is drawn from a study of CD8 T cell repertoires and HIV-1 epitope variants. CDR1 and CDR2 (germline): SGHDT, YYEEEE. Germline trimming cut 4 bases from V and 0 bases from J; bases unmatched to any gene: 8. The CDR3 has 16 amino acids. Assay used: immunoSEQ multiplex PCR; TCRdb lists only in-frame clones, some missing. The sample has some 87,000 clones; 70% to 75% are singletons. The receptor comes from a male donor with HIV. This chain connects TRBV5-6 to TRBJ2-3; 7 bases match TRBD2. Source material: uncultured baseline CD8+ T cells from peripheral blood mononuclear cells (PBMCs). For the CDR3, the DNA is TGTGCCAGCAGCCCGGGACTACCCCTGAGCACAGATACGCAGTATTTT. This encodes CASSPGLPLSTDTQYF.